The table lists the clone carrying this TCR beta chain with many counts. Its antigen remains unidentified. This record comes from a study of neurological immune-mediated disorders. Overall study results and limits: Phylogenetic grouping assigned the repertoires of 18 of 34 multiple sclerosis patients to a single cluster of related CDR3 sequences. This cluster may be a repertoire-level signature.

A 10-nucleotide random UMI tagged transcripts in template-switch 5'RACE cDNA synthesis. TCRdb analysed the 5' RACE reads with MiXCR anew, one entry per CDR3 protein. The sample records some 57,000 distinct CDR3 sequences, approximately 3.6% being singletons. This CDR3 spans 14 amino acids. The V end was cut by 0 bases, the J end by 7 bases, with 10 bases between. CDR1 is DFQATT and CDR2 is SNEGSKA in the germline V gene (reference sequence). The receptor comes from a woman in her sixties or seventies with multiple sclerosis. Sequenced input: PBMCs. The genes are TRBV20-1 and TRBJ1-6; D not certain. The CDR3 region has the DNA TGCAGTGCTAGAGATATCAACAGAAATTCACCCCTCCACTTT. This sequence encodes CSARDINRNSPLHF.